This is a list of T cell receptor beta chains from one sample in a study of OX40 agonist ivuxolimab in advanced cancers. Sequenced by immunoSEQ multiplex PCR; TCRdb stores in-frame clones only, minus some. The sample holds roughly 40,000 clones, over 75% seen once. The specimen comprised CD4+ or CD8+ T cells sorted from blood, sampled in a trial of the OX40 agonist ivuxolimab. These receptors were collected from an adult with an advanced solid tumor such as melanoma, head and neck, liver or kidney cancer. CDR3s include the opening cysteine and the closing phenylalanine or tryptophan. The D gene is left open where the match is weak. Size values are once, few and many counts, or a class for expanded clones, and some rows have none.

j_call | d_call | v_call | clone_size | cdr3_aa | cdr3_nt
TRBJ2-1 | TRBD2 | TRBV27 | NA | CASSLSASGAFYNEQFF | TGTGCCAGCAGTTTATCAGCTAGCGGGGCTTTCTACAATGAGCAGTTCTTC
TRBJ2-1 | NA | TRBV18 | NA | CASSPWGNEQFF | TGTGCCAGCTCACCATGGGGCAATGAGCAGTTCTTC
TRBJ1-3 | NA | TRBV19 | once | CASSWGSGNTIYF | TGTGCCAGTTCTTGGGGCTCTGGAAACACCATATATTTT
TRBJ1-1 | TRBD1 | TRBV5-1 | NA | CASTLLTGGDEAFF | TGCGCCAGTACACTTTTGACAGGGGGGGATGAAGCTTTCTTT
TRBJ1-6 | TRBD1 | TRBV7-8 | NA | CASSVTIGDSSYNSPLHF | TGTGCCAGCAGCGTTACTATCGGGGACAGCTCCTATAATTCACCCCTCCACTTT
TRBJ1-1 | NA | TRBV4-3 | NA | CASSQDWVNTEAFF | TGCGCCAGCAGCCAAGATTGGGTGAACACTGAAGCTTTCTTT
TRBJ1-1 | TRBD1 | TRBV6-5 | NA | CASSYQRTGVGEAFF | TGTGCCAGCAGTTACCAACGGACAGGGGTCGGTGAAGCTTTCTTT
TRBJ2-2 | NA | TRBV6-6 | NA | CASMPDIAVITGELFF | TGTGCCAGCATGCCGGATATAGCGGTGATCACCGGGGAGCTGTTTTTT
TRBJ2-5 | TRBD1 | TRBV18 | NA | CASSPRDRGSETQYF | TGTGCCAGCTCACCCAGAGACAGGGGGAGCGAGACCCAGTACTTC
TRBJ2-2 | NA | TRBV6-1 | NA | CASSGALWDLNTGELFF | TGTGCCAGCAGTGGGGCCCTATGGGACCTTAACACCGGGGAGCTGTTTTTT
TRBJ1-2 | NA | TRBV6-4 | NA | CASRGVYGYTF | TGTGCCAGCAGGGGAGTTTATGGCTACACCTTC
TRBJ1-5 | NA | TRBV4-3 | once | CASSQVAGSNQPQHF | TGCGCCAGCAGCCAAGTGGCGGGAAGCAATCAGCCCCAGCATTTT
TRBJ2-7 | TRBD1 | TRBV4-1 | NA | CASSHPGTGRHEQYF | TGCGCCAGCAGCCATCCCGGGACAGGGCGGCACGAGCAGTACTTC
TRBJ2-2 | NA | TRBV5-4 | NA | CASSLSGVGTGELFF | TGTGCCAGCAGCTTGTCTGGGGTAGGCACCGGGGAGCTGTTTTTT
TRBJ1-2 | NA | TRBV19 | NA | CASSWGGETGYTF | TGTGCCAGTAGTTGGGGGGGTGAAACTGGCTACACCTTC
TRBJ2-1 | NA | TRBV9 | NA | CASSEDGTQQFF | TGTGCCAGCAGCGAAGATGGGACTCAGCAGTTCTTC
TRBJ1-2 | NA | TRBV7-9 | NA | CASSLVGRNYGYTF | TGTGCCAGCAGCTTAGTCGGGCGAAACTATGGCTACACCTTC
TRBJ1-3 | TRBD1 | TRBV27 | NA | CASSAQGSSGNTIYF | TGTGCCAGCAGTGCACAGGGGAGCTCTGGAAACACCATATATTTT
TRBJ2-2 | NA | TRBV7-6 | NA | CASKYGDANTGELFF | TGTGCCAGCAAGTACGGTGACGCGAACACCGGGGAGCTGTTTTTT
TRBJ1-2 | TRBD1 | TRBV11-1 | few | CASSPRDRGHNYGYTF | TGTGCCAGCAGCCCCCGGGACAGGGGGCATAACTATGGCTACACCTTC
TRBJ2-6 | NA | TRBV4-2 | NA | CASTTDSSGANVLTF | TGTGCCAGCACTACCGACAGCTCTGGGGCCAACGTCCTGACTTTC
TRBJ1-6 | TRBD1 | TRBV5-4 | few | CASSAGQGRRNSPLHF | TGTGCCAGCAGCGCGGGACAGGGGCGACGTAATTCACCCCTCCACTTT
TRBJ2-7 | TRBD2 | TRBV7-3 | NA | CASSLTVGLFYEQYF | TGTGCCAGCAGCTTAACGGTGGGACTATTTTACGAGCAGTACTTC
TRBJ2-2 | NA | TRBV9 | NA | CASSVQVGRPQLTGELFF | TGTGCCAGCAGCGTTCAGGTCGGCAGGCCGCAGCTCACCGGGGAGCTGTTTTTT
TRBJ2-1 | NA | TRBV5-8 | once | CASSPWNEQFF | TGTGCCAGCAGCCCCTGGAATGAGCAGTTCTTC
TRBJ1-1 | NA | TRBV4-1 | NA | CASSLTGERNTEAFF | TGCGCCAGCAGCCTCACAGGAGAAAGGAACACTGAAGCTTTCTTT
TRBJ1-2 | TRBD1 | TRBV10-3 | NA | CAIINDRGASYGYTF | TGTGCCATCATTAACGACAGGGGGGCGAGCTATGGCTACACCTTC
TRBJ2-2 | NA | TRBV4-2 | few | CASSQESTGELFF | TGTGCCAGCAGCCAAGAATCCACCGGGGAGCTGTTTTTT
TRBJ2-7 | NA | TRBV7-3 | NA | CASSLDNTYEQYF | TGTGCCAGCAGCTTGGACAACACCTACGAGCAGTACTTC
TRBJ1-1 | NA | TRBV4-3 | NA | CASSQDQGLNTEAFF | TGCGCCAGCAGCCAAGATCAGGGTCTGAACACTGAAGCTTTCTTT
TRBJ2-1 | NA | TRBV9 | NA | CASSVEGGFAYNEQFF | TGTGCCAGCAGCGTAGAAGGGGGATTCGCCTACAATGAGCAGTTCTTC
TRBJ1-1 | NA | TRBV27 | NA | CASSALTRVTEAFF | TGTGCCAGCAGCGCCCTAACGAGGGTCACTGAAGCTTTCTTT
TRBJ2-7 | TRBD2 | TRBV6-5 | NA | CASSERGGMDEQYF | TGTGCCAGCAGTGAAAGGGGAGGGATGGACGAGCAGTACTTC
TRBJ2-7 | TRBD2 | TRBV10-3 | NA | CAISAREAPYEQYF | TGTGCCATCAGTGCCCGGGAGGCCCCCTACGAGCAGTACTTC
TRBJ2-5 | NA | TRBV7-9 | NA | CASSDRLRDLETQYF | TGTGCCAGCAGCGACCGACTGAGGGATTTGGAGACCCAGTACTTC
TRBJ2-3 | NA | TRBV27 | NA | CASSLEGVIVSTDTQYF | TGTGCCAGCAGTTTGGAGGGTGTTATCGTAAGCACAGATACGCAGTATTTT
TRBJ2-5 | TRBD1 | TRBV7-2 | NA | CASSHIQGAVETQYF | TGTGCCAGCAGCCATATACAGGGGGCTGTAGAGACCCAGTACTTC
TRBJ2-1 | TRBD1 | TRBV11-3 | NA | CASSRPDRLGGNEQFF | TGTGCCAGCAGCCGACCGGACAGGCTGGGTGGCAATGAGCAGTTCTTC
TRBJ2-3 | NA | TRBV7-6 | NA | CASSLAPLPDTQYF | TGTGCCAGCAGCTTAGCTCCCTTGCCCGATACGCAGTATTTT
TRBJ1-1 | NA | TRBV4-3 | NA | CASSPSRLNTEAFF | TGCGCCAGCAGCCCGAGCAGGCTGAACACTGAAGCTTTCTTT
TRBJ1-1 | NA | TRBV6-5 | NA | CASSYSGGREAFF | TGTGCCAGCAGTTACTCCGGAGGCCGTGAAGCTTTCTTT
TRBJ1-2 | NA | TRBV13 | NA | CASSPGRTINYGYTF | TGTGCCAGCAGCCCGGGGCGGACCATTAACTATGGCTACACCTTC
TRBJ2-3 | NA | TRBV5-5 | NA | CASSPPQGAGTSDTQYF | TGTGCCAGCAGCCCACCTCAGGGCGCAGGGACTTCAGATACGCAGTATTTT
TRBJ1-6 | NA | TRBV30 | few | CAWRDNSPLHF | TGTGCCTGGAGAGATAATTCACCCCTCCACTTT
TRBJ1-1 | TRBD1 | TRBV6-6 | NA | CASSYSVGTEYTEAFF | TGTGCCAGCAGTTACTCGGTAGGGACAGAGTACACTGAAGCTTTCTTT
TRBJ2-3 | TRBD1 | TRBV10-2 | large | CASSESGTGGSDTQYF | TGCGCCAGCAGTGAGTCGGGGACAGGGGGCTCAGATACGCAGTATTTT
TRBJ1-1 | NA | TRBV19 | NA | CASSRMTDFDTEAFF | TGTGCCAGTAGTAGGATGACAGACTTCGACACTGAAGCTTTCTTT
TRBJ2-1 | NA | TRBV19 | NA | CASSIWSNEQFF | TGTGCCAGTAGTATTTGGAGCAATGAGCAGTTCTTC
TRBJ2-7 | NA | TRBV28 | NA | CASSPLMGVYEQYF | TGTGCCAGCTCCCCGTTGATGGGCGTCTACGAGCAGTACTTC
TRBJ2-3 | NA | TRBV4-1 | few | CASSQVSSSGDTQYF | TGCGCCAGCAGCCAAGTTTCGAGCTCCGGGGATACGCAGTATTTT